The 20 T cell receptor beta chains below were found in one sample sequenced in a study of chemoradiotherapy in HPV16-positive cancers. Method: immunoSEQ multiplex PCR; TCRdb's copy keeps in-frame clones and lacks some. The sample lists tens of thousands of clones; over 85% were seen once. The starting material was blood, obtained from a patient who underwent chemoradiotherapy. These receptor sequences come from a human donor with HPV-associated anogenital cancer.

V gene TRBV4-2 combines with J gene TRBJ1-1, with a tentative D call TRBD1 (6 bases). Trimming stripped 0 bases from V and 0 bases from J, with 11 bases between. The CDR3 has 16 residues. Per the germline V gene, CDR1 is LGHNA and CDR2 is YNFKEQ. The CDR3 DNA reads as TGTGCCAGCAGCCAAGATGTCAACAGGGTGAACACTGAAGCTTTCTTT. Translating gives CASSQDVNRVNTEAFF.

The chain joins TRBV21-1 to TRBJ2-1; the D call in the table, TRBD2, was not verified against the DNA. TRBV21-1 constitutes a pseudogene. The CDR3 has 18 residues. CDR3 amino acids: CASSKALSSGRAYNEQFF. The CDR3 region has the DNA TGTGCCAGCAGCAAAGCGCTTTCTAGCGGGAGAGCCTACAATGAGCAGTTCTTC.

V is TRBV6-6 and J is TRBJ2-7; D perhaps matches TRBD2 (7 bases). CDR3 length: 16 amino acids. The ends were cut back, 5 bases at V and 2 bases at J, with 19 bases in the middle. Germline assignment: CDR1 MNHNY and CDR2 SVGAGI (reference sequence). In DNA form, the CDR3 reads TGTGCCAGCAGTCCCCCTAGGGGGGGACAAGCCTACGAGCAGTACTTC. Protein: CASSPPRGGQAYEQYF.

This clone was seen a few times. V gene TRBV5-1 combines with J gene TRBJ2-7; D uncertain. Germline V lookup: CDR1 SGHRS, CDR2 YFSETQ. Trimming left V 5 bases short and J 5 bases short, with 14 bases between. This CDR3 is 13 amino acids long. CDR3 region: CASRSGIWNEQYF. The CDR3 DNA sequence: TGCGCCAGCAGGTCTGGCATATGGAACGAGCAGTACTTC.

The chain combines TRBV4-1 with TRBJ2-7; D unresolved. Trimming removed 5 bases at V and 2 bases at J, with 16 bases between. Germline CDR1 MGHRA, CDR2 YSYEKL. CDR3 length: 15 residues. The CDR3 region has the DNA TGCGCCAGCAGCTCATACTTGACTGCCACCTACGAGCAGTACTTC. It is translated as CASSSYLTATYEQYF.

This clone occurred a few times. The rearrangement joins TRBV25-1 to TRBJ2-7; 7 bases match TRBD2. The CDR3 totals 12 residues. In germline, CDR1 is MGHDK, CDR2 SYGVNS. Losses at the gene ends were 1 base for V and 6 bases for J; bases not matched to a gene: 0. The CDR3 DNA follows: TGTGCCAGCAGTGAATGGGGGGGCGAGCAGTACTTC. It encodes CASSEWGGEQYF.

The rearrangement uses TRBV5-1 and TRBJ2-5, with D uncertain. This CDR3 has 12 residues. V lost 1 base and J lost 4, with 5 bases in between. The germline V gene encodes CDR1 SGHRS and CDR2 YFSETQ. CDR3 nucleotides: TGCGCCAGCAGCTTGATAGGAGAGACCCAGTACTTC. It translates to CASSLIGETQYF.

The CDR3 is CASSFVFTGEAFF. The DNA for the CDR3 is TGTGCCAGCAGTTTTGTGTTCACAGGTGAAGCTTTCTTT. The genes are TRBV7-9 and TRBJ1-1; tentatively, D is TRBD1 (5 bases). The CDR3 covers 13 residues. CDR1 SEHNR and CDR2 FQNEAQ come from the germline V gene (reference sequence). Trimming left V 6 bases short and J 7 bases short, with 15 bases between.

The chain recombines TRBV11-2 with TRBJ2-5, with 9 bases aligning to TRBD1. Judging by the DNA end, TRBJ2-7 fits better; the J call may be wrong. Per the germline V gene, CDR1 is SGHAT and CDR2 is FQNNGV. CDR3 length: 15 amino acids. Written as DNA, the CDR3 is TGTGCCAGCAGCCAAACAGGGGGCTTTGGGTACGAGCAGTACTTC. Encoded protein: CASSQTGGFGYEQYF.

This sequence joins TRBV19 and TRBJ1-4; TRBD1 might be the D (6 bases). Germline CDR1 LNHDA, CDR2 SQIVND (reference sequence). V gave up 6 bases and J gave up 4 bases, with 12 bases separating them. This CDR3 is built from 14 residues. Written as DNA, the CDR3 is TGTGCCAGTAGCCCCGGGACAAGTAATGAAAAACTGTTTTTT. Residues: CASSPGTSNEKLFF. The variable domain in full, with the rest retrieved from reference TRBV19 and TRBJ1-4, is DGGITQSPKYLFRKEGQNVTLSCEQNLNHDAMYWYRQDPGQGLRLIYYSQIVNDFQKGDIAEGYSVSREKKESFPLTVTSAQKNPTAFYLCASSPGTSNEKLFFGSGTQLSVL.

This clone was detected once. This chain links TRBV11-2 with TRBJ1-4; TRBD1 matches at 7 bases. Germline V gene data show CDR1 as SGHAT and CDR2 as FQNNGV. This CDR3 contains 17 residues. J gave up 4 bases and V 5 bases, and 13 bases lay outside the gene matches. The CDR3 sequence is CASSLRSRQGNNEKLFF. CDR3 coding DNA: TGTGCCAGCAGCCTACGATCTAGACAGGGAAATAATGAAAAACTGTTTTTT. Supplemented by reference TRBV11-2 and TRBJ1-4, the full variable domain reads EAGVAQSPRYKIIEKRQSVAFWCNPISGHATLYWYQQILGQGPKLLIQFQNNGVVDDSQLPKDRFSAERLKGVDSTLKIQPAKLEDSAVYLCASSLRSRQGNNEKLFFGSGTQLSVL.

This chain joins TRBV25-1 and TRBJ1-3; TRBD1 might be the D (6 bases). Germline CDR1 MGHDK, CDR2 SYGVNS. This CDR3 has 16 residues. The V gene lost 0 bases and the J gene lost 4 bases, with 13 bases spanning the gap. The CDR3 DNA sequence: TGTGCCAGCAGTGAATATAACTGGGGGCCGGGAAACACCATATATTTT. Translated, it gives CASSEYNWGPGNTIYF.

The rearrangement links TRBV28 to TRBJ2-7; unclear D gene. The CDR3 has 13 amino acids. Trimming removed 9 bases at V and 4 bases at J, with 16 bases between. In germline, CDR1 is MDHEN, CDR2 SYDVKM. CDR3: CASRGPNQYEQYF. CDR3 nucleotides: TGTGCCAGTCGTGGACCCAATCAGTACGAGCAGTACTTC.

This clone was observed a single time. V usage is TRBV7-9 and J usage is TRBJ1-1, with TRBD1 matching 7 bases. V dropped 4 bases and J dropped 5; count of bases not matched to a gene: 7. The CDR3 totals 14 residues. Germline CDR1 SEHNR, CDR2 FQNEAQ (reference sequence). The CDR3 region has the DNA TGTGCCAGCAGCTACGACAGGGATTGGACTGAAGCTTTCTTT. Protein sequence: CASSYDRDWTEAFF.

The rearrangement joins TRBV2 to TRBJ1-5; the D gene is possibly TRBD1 (6 bases). Germline CDR1 is SNHLY and CDR2 is FYNNEI. The CDR3 has 14 amino acids. V was pared by 4 bases and J by 1 base, with 8 bases between. CDR3 bases: TGTGCCAGCAGTGGCAGGGGCAGCAATCAGCCCCAGCATTTT. It translates to CASSGRGSNQPQHF.

The chain recombines TRBV7-9 with TRBJ1-2; a weak D match, TRBD1 (6 bases). Per germline, CDR1 SEHNR and CDR2 FQNEAQ (reference sequence). This CDR3 has 12 residues. Deletions cut 5 bases from V and 8 bases from J, with 12 bases between. CDR3 amino acids: CASSQGMGGYTF. DNA for the CDR3: TGTGCCAGCAGCCAGGGGATGGGGGGCTACACCTTC. Full variable domain (remainder filled in from reference TRBV7-9 and TRBJ1-2): DTGVSQNPRHKITKRGQNVTFRCDPISEHNRLYWYRQTLGQGPEFLTYFQNEAQLEKSRLLSDRFSAERPKGSFSTLEIQRTEQGDSAMYLCASSQGMGGYTFGSGTRLTVV.

The chain carries TRBV6-5 and TRBJ2-7; 9 bases are a match to TRBD1. This CDR3 comprises 15 residues. V trimming: 2 bases; J trimming: 3 bases; junction bases outside the gene matches: 5. Germline V gene sequence: CDR1 MNHEY, CDR2 SVGAGI. Here the CDR3 reads CASSYGGTGIYEQYF. The DNA of the CDR3 is TGTGCCAGCAGTTACGGGGGGACAGGGATCTACGAGCAGTACTTC.

This chain uses TRBV18 with TRBJ2-5, with 11 bases lining up with TRBD1. Germline CDR1 is KGHSH and CDR2 is LQKENI. With V trimmed by 0 bases and J by 5 bases, 8 bases remained unmatched. This CDR3 is built from 17 residues. The CDR3 DNA reads as TGTGCCAGCTCACCACCTATCGGACAGGGGGCGGGGGAGACCCAGTACTTC. Residues: CASSPPIGQGAGETQYF.

The J gene is TRBJ2-3, the V gene TRBV19; the match to TRBD2 covers 8 bases. This CDR3 is 14 amino acids long. The V gene's germline CDR1 is LNHDA and CDR2 SQIVND (reference sequence). J lost 2 bases, V lost 8 bases, and 6 bases had no gene match. The CDR3 bases are TGTGCCAGTGGGAGCGGGGGACCCACAGATACGCAGTATTTT. Encoded protein: CASGSGGPTDTQYF.

This clone was detected only a few times. The rearrangement links TRBV2 to TRBJ1-6, with 7 nucleotides matching TRBD1. There are 15 residues in the CDR3. Germline-derived CDR1 and CDR2 are SNHLY and FYNNEI. J lost 7 bases, V lost 6 bases, and 9 bases had no gene match. CDR3 nucleotides: TGTGCCAGCAGCCCCGGGACAGCCTCAAATTCACCCCTCCACTTT. Its translation is CASSPGTASNSPLHF.